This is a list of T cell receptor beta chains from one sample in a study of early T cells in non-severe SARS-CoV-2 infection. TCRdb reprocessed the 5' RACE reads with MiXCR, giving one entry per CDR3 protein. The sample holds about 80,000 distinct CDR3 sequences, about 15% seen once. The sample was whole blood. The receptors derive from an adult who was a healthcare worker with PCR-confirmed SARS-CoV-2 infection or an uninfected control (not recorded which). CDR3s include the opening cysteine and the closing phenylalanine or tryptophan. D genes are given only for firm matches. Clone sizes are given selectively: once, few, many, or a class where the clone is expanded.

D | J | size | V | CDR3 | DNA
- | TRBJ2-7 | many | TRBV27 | CASNTDRSSYEQYF | TGTGCCAGCAATACCGACAGGAGCTCCTACGAGCAGTACTTC
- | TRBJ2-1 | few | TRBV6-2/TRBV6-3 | CASSFQENTYNEQFF | TGTGCCAGCAGTTTCCAGGAGAATACCTACAATGAGCAGTTCTTC
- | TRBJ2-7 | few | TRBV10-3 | CAISPDSLAQYF | TGTGCCATCAGTCCTGACTCTCTCGCGCAGTACTTC
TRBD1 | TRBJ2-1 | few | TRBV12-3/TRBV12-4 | CASSFLAGGYNEQFF | TGTGCCAGCAGTTTTCTCGCAGGGGGTTACAATGAGCAGTTCTTC
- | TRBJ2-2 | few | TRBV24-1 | CATSPGHSAGELFF | TGTGCCACCAGTCCGGGACATTCGGCCGGGGAGCTGTTTTTT
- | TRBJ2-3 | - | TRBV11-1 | CASSPSETDTQYF | TGTGCCAGCAGCCCCTCCGAGACAGATACGCAGTATTTT
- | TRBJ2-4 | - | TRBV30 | CAWSVGNGLAKNIQYF | TGTGCCTGGAGTGTCGGCAACGGTTTAGCCAAAAACATTCAGTACTTC
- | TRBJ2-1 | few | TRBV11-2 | CASSLGWNNEQFF | TGTGCCAGCAGCTTAGGTTGGAACAATGAGCAGTTCTTC
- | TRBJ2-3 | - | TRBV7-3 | CASRTGRGTDTQYF | TGTGCCAGCAGGACAGGCCGTGGCACAGATACGCAGTATTTT
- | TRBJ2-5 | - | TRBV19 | CASSRTPGQETQYF | TGTGCCAGTAGTAGGACCCCCGGGCAAGAGACCCAGTACTTC
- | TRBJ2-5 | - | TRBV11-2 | CASSLGNAETQYF | TGTGCCAGCAGCTTAGGTAACGCGGAGACCCAGTACTTC
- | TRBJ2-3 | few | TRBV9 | CASSVVSTDTQYF | TGTGCCAGCAGCGTGGTCAGCACAGATACGCAGTATTTT
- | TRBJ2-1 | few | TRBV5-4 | CASARYGESYNEQFF | TGTGCCAGCGCCCGGTACGGGGAGTCCTACAATGAGCAGTTCTTC
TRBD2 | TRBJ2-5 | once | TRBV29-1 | CSVEEYASGRAQETQYF | TGCAGCGTTGAAGAGTACGCTAGCGGGAGGGCGCAGGAGACCCAGTACTTC
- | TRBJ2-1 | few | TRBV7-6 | CASSRGGTYNEQFF | TGTGCCAGCAGCCGAGGTGGCACCTACAATGAGCAGTTCTTC
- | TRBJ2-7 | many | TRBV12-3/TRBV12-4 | CASSLGSEGYYYEQYF | TGTGCCAGCAGTTTAGGCTCCGAGGGCTACTACTACGAGCAGTACTTC
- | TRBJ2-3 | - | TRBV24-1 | CATQGSPSPDTQYF | TGTGCCACCCAAGGGAGTCCCAGTCCAGATACGCAGTATTTT
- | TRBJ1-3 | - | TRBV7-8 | CASSLRGRDIISLGNTIYF | TGTGCCAGCAGCTTACGGGGCCGGGACATAATTTCTCTTGGAAACACCATATATTTT
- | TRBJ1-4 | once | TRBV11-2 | CASSSRRPWEGEKLFF | TGTGCCAGCAGCTCCAGACGGCCATGGGAGGGTGAAAAACTGTTTTTT
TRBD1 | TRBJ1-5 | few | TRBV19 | CASRTLDRVDNQPQHF | TGTGCCAGTAGGACGTTGGACAGGGTTGACAATCAGCCCCAGCATTTT
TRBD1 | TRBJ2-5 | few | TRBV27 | CASSRDGTVQETQYF | TGTGCCAGCAGTCGAGACGGGACAGTCCAAGAGACCCAGTACTTC
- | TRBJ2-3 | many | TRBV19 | CASMTTPGTQYF | TGTGCCAGTATGACTACACCGGGTACGCAGTATTTT
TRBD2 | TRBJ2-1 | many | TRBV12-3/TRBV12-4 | CASSPGLAGARWGEQFF | TGTGCCAGCAGTCCGGGACTAGCGGGAGCGCGGTGGGGTGAGCAGTTCTTC
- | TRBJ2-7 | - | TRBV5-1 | CASSLGQEQYF | TGCGCCAGCAGCTTGGGGCAGGAGCAGTACTTC
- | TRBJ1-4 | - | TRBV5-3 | CAGSLDRGFGEKLFF | TGTGCCGGAAGCTTGGACCGGGGCTTCGGTGAAAAACTGTTTTTT
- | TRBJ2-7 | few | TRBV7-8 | CASSLAQYEQYF | TGTGCCAGCAGCTTAGCTCAGTACGAGCAGTACTTC
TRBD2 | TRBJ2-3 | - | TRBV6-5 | CASSQSGRARTDTQYF | TGTGCCAGCAGTCAAAGCGGGAGGGCCAGGACAGATACGCAGTATTTT
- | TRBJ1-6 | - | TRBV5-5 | CASSWGGPGNSPLHF | TGTGCCAGCAGCTGGGGGGGTCCCGGTAATTCACCCCTCCACTTT
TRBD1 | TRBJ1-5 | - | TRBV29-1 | CSVETGTDSNQPQHF | TGCAGCGTAGAAACCGGGACAGATAGCAATCAGCCCCAGCATTTT
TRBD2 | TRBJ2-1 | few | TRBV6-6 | CASRTAGEGTEEFF | TGTGCCAGCAGAACAGCGGGAGAGGGTACCGAGGAGTTCTTC
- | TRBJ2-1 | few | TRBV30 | CAWSGDSYNEQFF | TGTGCCTGGAGTGGGGATTCCTACAATGAGCAGTTCTTC
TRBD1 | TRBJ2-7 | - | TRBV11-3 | CASSSDRDYEQYF | TGTGCCAGCAGCTCGGACAGGGACTACGAGCAGTACTTC
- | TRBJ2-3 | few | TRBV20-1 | CSARGPSADTQYF | TGCAGTGCTAGGGGACCATCTGCAGATACGCAGTATTTT
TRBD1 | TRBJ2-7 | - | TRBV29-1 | CSVPKGQGLPYEQYF | TGCAGCGTCCCCAAGGGACAGGGGCTTCCCTACGAGCAGTACTTC
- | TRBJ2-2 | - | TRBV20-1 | CSARGGTRAWLFF | TGCAGTGCTAGAGGTGGGACGAGGGCTTGGCTGTTTTTT
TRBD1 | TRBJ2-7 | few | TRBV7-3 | CASSLGQGFPYEQYF | TGTGCCAGCAGCTTAGGACAGGGGTTTCCCTACGAGCAGTACTTC
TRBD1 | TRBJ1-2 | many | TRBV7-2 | CASSLGQGAYGYTF | TGTGCCAGCAGCTTAGGTCAGGGGGCATATGGCTACACCTTC
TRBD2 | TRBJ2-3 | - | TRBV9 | CASSPGTSGSLGTDTQYF | TGTGCCAGCAGCCCAGGGACTAGCGGGAGCTTGGGCACAGATACGCAGTATTTT
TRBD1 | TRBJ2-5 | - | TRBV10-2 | CASRDRPGETQYF | TGCGCCAGCAGGGACAGGCCTGGGGAGACCCAGTACTTC
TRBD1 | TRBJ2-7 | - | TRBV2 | CASSEDREDEQYF | TGTGCCAGCAGTGAGGACAGGGAGGACGAGCAGTACTTC
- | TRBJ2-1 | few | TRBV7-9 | CASSLVTIMDEQFF | TGTGCCAGCAGCTTGGTGACGATTATGGATGAGCAGTTCTTC
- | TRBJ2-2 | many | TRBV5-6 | CASREGYYTGELFF | TGTGCCAGCAGAGAGGGATACTACACCGGGGAGCTGTTTTTT
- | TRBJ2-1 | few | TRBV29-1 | CSVVGESYNEQFF | TGCAGCGTTGTGGGGGAGTCTTACAATGAGCAGTTCTTC
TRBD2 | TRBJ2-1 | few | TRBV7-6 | CASSPGTTQHSSYNEQFF | TGTGCCAGCAGCCCCGGGACTACCCAGCATAGCTCCTACAATGAGCAGTTCTTC
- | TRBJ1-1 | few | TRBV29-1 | CSVDSLEEGLNTEAFF | TGCAGCGTTGACTCCCTTGAGGAGGGACTGAACACTGAAGCTTTCTTT
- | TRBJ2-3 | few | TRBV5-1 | CASRPQMGHLRDTDTQYF | TGCGCCAGCAGACCCCAAATGGGACACCTTCGGGACACAGATACGCAGTATTTT
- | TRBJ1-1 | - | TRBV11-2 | CASSLHSLNTEAFF | TGTGCCAGCAGCTTACACAGTTTGAACACTGAAGCTTTCTTT
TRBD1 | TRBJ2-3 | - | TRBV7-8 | CASRQGTGAPDTQYF | TGTGCCAGCAGGCAAGGAACAGGGGCCCCAGATACGCAGTATTTT
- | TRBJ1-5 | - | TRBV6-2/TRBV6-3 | CASSYSEGWQPQHF | TGTGCCAGCAGTTACTCGGAAGGTTGGCAGCCCCAGCATTTT
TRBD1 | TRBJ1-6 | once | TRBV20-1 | CSARGGGSYNSPLHF | TGCAGTGCTAGAGGAGGGGGCAGCTATAATTCACCCCTCCACTTT
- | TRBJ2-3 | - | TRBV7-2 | CASSSRQGGTQYF | TGTGCCAGCAGCTCTCGCCAAGGCGGTACGCAGTATTTT
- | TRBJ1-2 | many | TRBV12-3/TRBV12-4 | CASSQGVRVANYGYTF | TGTGCCAGCAGCCAAGGAGTACGGGTGGCTAACTATGGCTACACCTTC